These 30 T cell receptor beta chains were sequenced from one sample in a study of cytomegalovirus exposure and HLA in healthy donors. In the PCR, 60 Vbeta and 13 Jbeta primers were used. Here immunoSEQ multiplex PCR was the method, and the copy in TCRdb shows in-frame clones only, minus some. The data show approximately 120,000 clones, approximately 81% seen once. Source material: PBMCs. The origin of the receptors is a woman between 25 and 40 years old in good health and CMV-seronegative.

The CDR3 is CAWSPTGYNEQFF. The CDR3 coding sequence is TGTGCCTGGAGTCCAACAGGTTACAATGAGCAGTTCTTC. The rearrangement joins TRBV30 to TRBJ2-1; weak D call: TRBD1 (5 bases). The CDR3 totals 13 residues. Trimming left V 2 bases short and J 4 bases short, with 9 bases between. Germline V CDR1 and CDR2: GTSNPN, SVGIG (reference sequence).

This clone occurred once. V gene TRBV13 combines with J gene TRBJ1-1; D is possibly TRBD1 (5 bases). V was trimmed by 2 bases and J by 1 base, leaving 5 bases between them. Germline V CDR1 and CDR2: PRHDT, FYEKMQ (reference sequence). The CDR3 has 13 residues. The CDR3 DNA reads as TGTGCCAGCAGCTTACAGGGGAACACTGAAGCTTTCTTT. It specifies CASSLQGNTEAFF. Full variable domain (outside the CDR3, taken from reference TRBV13 and TRBJ1-1): AAGVIQSPRHLIKEKRETATLKCYPIPRHDTVYWYQQGPGQDPQFLISFYEKMQSDKGSIPDRFSAQQFSDYHSELNMSSLELGDSALYFCASSLQGNTEAFFGQGTRLTVV.

CDR3 in DNA: TGTGCCAGCAGCTTAGAAGAATGCGGACAGGGCGTCCACGAGCAGTACTTC. Amino acids: CASSLEECGQGVHEQYF. This chain uses TRBV11-3 with TRBJ2-7; 8 positions match TRBD1. Per germline, CDR1 SGHNT and CDR2 YENEEA. This CDR3 comprises 17 residues. The V and J ends lost 0 bases and 5 bases, in that order; junction bases with no gene match: 12.

V and J are TRBV13 and TRBJ2-1; D perhaps matches TRBD2 (6 bases). CDR3 length: 17 amino acids. Between the trimmed V and J ends, which lost 7 bases and 0 bases, there was a span of 19 bases. The germline V gene encodes CDR1 PRHDT and CDR2 FYEKMQ (reference sequence). Written as DNA, the CDR3 is TGTGCCAGCATCCCTAGCGTAGATCTCAGCTCCTACAATGAGCAGTTCTTC. Residues: CASIPSVDLSSYNEQFF.

The genes are TRBV28 and TRBJ2-7; 9 bases fit TRBD2. This CDR3 is built from 17 residues. CDR1 and CDR2 (germline): MDHEN, SYDVKM. V lost 4 bases and J lost 2; bases outside the gene matches: 12. CDR3 coding DNA: TGTGCCAGCAGTTATAAAATTATGTCTAGCGGGACCTACGAGCAGTACTTC. It encodes CASSYKIMSSGTYEQYF.

The rearrangement uses TRBV6-5 and TRBJ1-4; TRBD1 aligns across 8 bases. J lost 8 bases, V lost 2 bases, and 1 base had no gene match. Germline CDR1 is MNHEY and CDR2 is SVGAGI. The CDR3 runs 13 residues. The DNA for the CDR3 is TGTGCCAGCAGTTACCGGACAGGGGAAAAACTGTTTTTT. It yields the protein CASSYRTGEKLFF.

This clone was picked up a small number of times. The J gene is TRBJ1-5, the V gene TRBV5-1, with D possibly being TRBD1 (5 bases). This CDR3 spans 14 amino acids. Germline CDR1 SGHRS, CDR2 YFSETQ. The ends were cut back, 2 bases at V and 7 bases at J, with 13 bases in the middle. The CDR3 spells CASSLPGEGQPQHF. In DNA, the CDR3 is TGCGCCAGCAGCTTACCGGGGGAGGGCCAGCCCCAGCATTTT.

The chain carries TRBV6-6 and TRBJ2-3; D remains unclear. Germline V gene data show CDR1 as MNHNY and CDR2 as SVGAGI (reference sequence). This CDR3 is built from 12 residues. The CDR3 is CANGQTTDTQYF. The CDR3 region has the DNA TGTGCGAATGGGCAGACCACAGATACGCAGTATTTT.

The chain is built from TRBV5-6 and TRBJ2-7, with TRBD2 identical over 12 bases. Trimming took 5 bases from V and 3 from J; bases not matched to a gene: 18. This CDR3 has 19 amino acids. Looked up from germline, CDR1 is SGHDT and CDR2 is YYEEEE. The CDR3 DNA is TGTGCCAGCAGGAAGGCGCGACTAGCGGGAGCGTCCCCCAGCTACGAGCAGTACTTC. It codes for CASRKARLAGASPSYEQYF.

The V gene is TRBV29-1, the J gene TRBJ2-3; maybe TRBD2 (6 bases). Germline V gene lookup returns CDR1 SQVTM and CDR2 ANQGSEA. The CDR3 contains 17 residues. Trimming stripped 1 base from V and 6 bases from J, with 23 bases between. The CDR3: CSVEVNMGRTGRDTQYF. The CDR3 DNA reads TGCAGCGTTGAAGTTAATATGGGGAGGACTGGGCGGGATACGCAGTATTTT.

This clone has a handful of counts. The chain uses TRBV27 and TRBJ1-2; 8 nucleotides line up with TRBD1. The germline gives CDR1 MNHEY, CDR2 SMNVEV (reference sequence). The CDR3 length is 14 residues. V shed 5 bases and J 8 bases; nucleotides not matched to a gene: 10. CDR3 nucleotides: TGTGCCAGCAGTAACGGACAGGGAGGGGAAGGCTACACCTTC. As protein: CASSNGQGGEGYTF.

The genes are TRBV5-6 and TRBJ2-7; tentative D call: TRBD1 (6 bases). V lost 0 bases, J lost 3 bases, and 16 bases lay in between. The CDR3 runs to 16 residues. CDR1 and CDR2 from the germline V gene are SGHDT and YYEEEE. The CDR3 DNA reads TGTGCCAGCAGCTTGGGGTTTCGGCAGGGGTACTACGAGCAGTACTTC. This translates into CASSLGFRQGYYEQYF.

This chain joins TRBV30 and TRBJ2-7; 7 nucleotides line up with TRBD2. The junction had 4 bases not matched to a gene; V was cut back by 0 bases and J by 5 bases. Germline CDR1 and CDR2: GTSNPN and SVGIG (reference sequence). The CDR3 spans 13 residues. The CDR3 DNA reads as TGTGCCTGGAGTGTAAGAAGCGGGAACGAGCAGTACTTC. This encodes CAWSVRSGNEQYF.

The J gene is TRBJ2-3, the V gene TRBV29-1; TRBD1 might be the D (5 bases). This CDR3 contains 12 residues. The V end was cut by 7 bases, the J end by 4 bases, with 12 bases between. Germline V lookup: CDR1 SQVTM, CDR2 ANQGSEA. DNA for the CDR3: TGCAGCGGGGAAGACAGTTCAGATACGCAGTATTTT. Protein sequence: CSGEDSSDTQYF.

DNA of the CDR3: TGTGCCATCAGAGGGACTCCCTCCTACAATGAGCAGTTCTTC. Translated, it gives CAIRGTPSYNEQFF. The chain is built from TRBV10-3 and TRBJ2-1; D possibly corresponds to TRBD2 (6 bases). The CDR3 contains 14 residues. Deletions cut 6 bases from V and 0 bases from J, with 9 bases between. Germline lookup yields CDR1 ENHRY and CDR2 SYGVKD.

The rearrangement joins TRBV28 to TRBJ2-2, with TRBD2 identical over 9 bases. Per germline, CDR1 MDHEN and CDR2 SYDVKM. This CDR3 is 15 amino acids long. After removal of 6 bases from V and 7 bases from J, the junction contained 9 bases not matched to a gene. The CDR3 region is CASRRSGRKVGELFF. DNA of the CDR3: TGTGCCAGCAGACGTAGCGGGAGAAAGGTCGGGGAGCTGTTTTTT.

The rearrangement joins TRBV5-1 to TRBJ2-3; D is unclear. V lost 0 bases and J 4 bases, leaving 15 bases between the germline ends. The CDR3 consists of 16 residues. The germline CDR1 and CDR2 sequences are SGHRS and YFSETQ. The CDR3 reads CASSLDPWSFADTQYF. The CDR3 coding sequence is TGCGCCAGCAGCTTGGACCCTTGGAGTTTTGCAGATACGCAGTATTTT.

The J gene is TRBJ2-1, the V gene TRBV5-4; 10 nucleotides match TRBD2. Germline V gives CDR1 SGHNT, CDR2 YYREEE (reference sequence). V dropped 2 bases and J dropped 5; count of bases not matched to a gene: 4. This CDR3 region has 15 residues. CDR3 nucleotide sequence: TGTGCCAGCAGCTTACCGGGACTAGCGAACAATGAGCAGTTCTTC. Translation: CASSLPGLANNEQFF.

In this sample, this clone turned up a few times. The chain couples TRBV6-6 to TRBJ1-5; the D gene is possibly TRBD1 (5 bases). Looked up from germline, CDR1 is MNHNY and CDR2 is SVGAGI (reference sequence). V gave up 5 bases and J gave up 3 bases, with 11 bases separating them. CDR3 length equals 14 residues. CDR3 loop: CASSAGGDNQPQHF. In DNA, the CDR3 is TGTGCCAGCAGTGCGGGGGGAGACAATCAGCCCCAGCATTTT.

The chain uses TRBV19 and TRBJ2-3, with D possibly TRBD2 on 5 matching bases. V lost 3 bases to trimming and J lost 0 bases, with 7 bases between them. There are 14 residues in the CDR3. Germline V gives CDR1 LNHDA, CDR2 SQIVND (reference sequence). DNA of the CDR3: TGTGCCAGTAGTATCGGACTTAGCACAGATACGCAGTATTTT. As protein: CASSIGLSTDTQYF.

This clone was seen just once. The chain joins TRBV9 to TRBJ2-7, with 9 nucleotides matching TRBD2. CDR1 is SGDLS and CDR2 is YYNGEE in the germline V gene. V shed 0 bases and J 6 bases; nucleotides not matched to a gene: 13. The CDR3 contains 17 residues. CDR3: CASSVGIAGEDFAEQYF. In DNA, the CDR3 is TGTGCCAGCAGCGTAGGGATAGCGGGAGAGGATTTCGCCGAGCAGTACTTC.

This rearrangement joins TRBV5-4 to TRBJ2-4; weak D call: TRBD2 (6 bases). Trimming removed 6 bases at V and 0 bases at J, with 16 bases between. Germline-derived CDR1 and CDR2 are SGHNT and YYREEE (reference sequence). CDR3 length equals 16 residues. The CDR3 region has the DNA TGTGCCAGCACCCTTGGGGGGAATCTAGCCAAAAACATTCAGTACTTC. This encodes CASTLGGNLAKNIQYF.

This clone was recorded only once. This rearrangement joins TRBV9 to TRBJ2-1; D gene ambiguous. CDR3 size: 13 residues. Between the trimmed V and J ends, which lost 0 bases and 7 bases, there was a span of 8 bases. Germline V gene data show CDR1 as SGDLS and CDR2 as YYNGEE. The CDR3 protein is CASSVVSQNEQFF. Here the CDR3 DNA reads TGTGCCAGCAGCGTAGTCTCCCAGAATGAGCAGTTCTTC.

This clone was seen only once. V is TRBV5-6 and J is TRBJ2-7, with a weak D call TRBD1 (7 bases). The CDR3 covers 15 residues. CDR1 SGHDT and CDR2 YYEEEE come from the germline V gene. Trimming took 4 bases from V and 2 from J, leaving 16 bases between them. The CDR3 DNA sequence: TGTGCCAGCAGCAGGGGAGGCCAGGGGGCCTACGAGCAGTACTTC. Protein: CASSRGGQGAYEQYF.

V usage is TRBV7-9 and J usage is TRBJ1-4; no clear D gene. This CDR3 is 12 amino acids long. Trimming stripped 2 bases from V and 8 bases from J, with 6 bases between. Looked up from germline, CDR1 is SEHNR and CDR2 is FQNEAQ (reference sequence). Here the CDR3 DNA reads TGTGCCAGCAGCTTACCAGGCGAAAAACTGTTTTTT. Amino acids: CASSLPGEKLFF.

The chain is built from TRBV7-6 and TRBJ1-2; 11 nucleotides match TRBD1. V trimming: 3 bases; J trimming: 8 bases; junction bases outside the gene matches: 5. Germline V lookup: CDR1 SGHVS, CDR2 FNYEAQ. This CDR3 region has 14 residues. DNA of the CDR3: TGTGCCAGCAGCTTGTCGGGACAGGGGGACGGCTACACCTTC. This gives the protein CASSLSGQGDGYTF.

In this sample, this clone turned up once. The rearrangement joins TRBV10-1 to TRBJ2-1; 9 bases line up with TRBD2. Germline-derived CDR1 and CDR2 are WNHNN and SYGVQD (reference sequence). Unmatched junction bases numbered 8, after V lost 2 bases and J lost 9 bases. The CDR3 runs 15 residues. Here the CDR3 reads CASSELTSGKTEQFF. For the CDR3, the DNA is TGCGCCAGCAGTGAGCTGACTAGCGGAAAAACTGAGCAGTTCTTC.

V is TRBV5-1 and J is TRBJ2-3, with a tentative D call TRBD2 (6 bases). There are 16 residues in the CDR3. Germline V gene data show CDR1 as SGHRS and CDR2 as YFSETQ. V shed 5 bases and J shed 1 base, with 17 bases lying between them. CDR3 coding DNA: TGCGCCAGCAGTTTATTAGGACGGGAGCGCACAGATACGCAGTATTTT. This gives the protein CASSLLGRERTDTQYF.

The chain is built from TRBV9 and TRBJ2-7, with D maybe TRBD1 (5 bases). Germline CDR1 SGDLS, CDR2 YYNGEE. V was shortened by 2 bases and J by 3 bases, with 12 bases between the two germline ends. The CDR3 contains 14 residues. CDR3 nucleotide sequence: TGTGCCAGCAGCGTGGGCAGGGCAAACTACGAGCAGTACTTC. Protein: CASSVGRANYEQYF.

This sequence joins TRBV25-1 and TRBJ1-1; possible D gene TRBD1, 6 bases. Germline values: CDR1 MGHDK, CDR2 SYGVNS. V was pared by 4 bases and J by 13 bases, with 13 bases between. The CDR3 covers 11 residues. As DNA, the CDR3 is TGTGCCAGCAGTGGGGGGGGGCGGGTTTTCTTT. It codes for CASSGGGRVFF. Complete variable domain (other parts from reference TRBV25-1 and TRBJ1-1): EADIYQTPRYLVIGTGKKITLECSQTMGHDKMYWYQQDPGMELHLIHYSYGVNSTEKGDLSSESTVSRIRTEHFPLTLESARPSHTSQYLCASSGGGRVFFGQGTRLTVV.